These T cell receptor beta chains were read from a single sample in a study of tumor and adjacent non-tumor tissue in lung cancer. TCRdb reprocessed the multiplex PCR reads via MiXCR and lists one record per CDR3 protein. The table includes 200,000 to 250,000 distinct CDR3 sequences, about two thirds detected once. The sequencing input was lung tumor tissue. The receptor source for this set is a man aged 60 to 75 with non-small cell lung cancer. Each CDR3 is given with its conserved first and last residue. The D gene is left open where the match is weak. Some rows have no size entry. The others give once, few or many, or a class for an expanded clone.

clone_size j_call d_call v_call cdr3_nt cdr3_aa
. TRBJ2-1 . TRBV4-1 TGCGCCAACAGCCAAGGTACAGGGTCGAGCTCCTACAATGAGCAGTTCTTC CANSQGTGSSSYNEQFF
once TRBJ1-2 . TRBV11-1 TGTGCCAGCAGCATGGACATGGTCGACAGGAGCTATGGCTACACCTTC CASSMDMVDRSYGYTF
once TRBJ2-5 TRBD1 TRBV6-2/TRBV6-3 TGTGGCAGCAGTACCCCGACAGGGGAACTGGAGACCCAGTACTTC CGSSTPTGELETQYF
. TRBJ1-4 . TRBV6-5 TGTGCCAGCAGTATGGACAGTGACGATAATGAAAAACTGTTTTTT CASSMDSDDNEKLFF
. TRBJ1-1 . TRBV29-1 TGCAGCGGAGACTGGGGGCGAACTGAAGCTTTCTTT CSGDWGRTEAFF
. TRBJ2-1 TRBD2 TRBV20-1 TGCAGTGCTCCGACTAGCGGGGGCTACCATGACCAGTCCTTC CSAPTSGGYHDQSF
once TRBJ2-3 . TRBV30 TGTGCCTGGAGCACGGGACGGGACGCAAATACGCAGTATTTT CAWSTGRDANTQYF
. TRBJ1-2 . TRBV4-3 TGCGCCAGCAGCCAAGTGCTCTCCGGGACTCCCAACTATGGCTACACCTTC CASSQVLSGTPNYGYTF
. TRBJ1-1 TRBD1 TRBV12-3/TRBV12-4 TGTGCCAGCAGTCAGAGGGGGGAGGGGGCAGCTTTCTTT CASSQRGEGAAFF
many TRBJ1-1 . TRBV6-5 TGTGCCAGCAGTCGAGGGTATGTTGGAACTGAAGCTTTCTTT CASSRGYVGTEAFF
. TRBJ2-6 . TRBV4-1 TGCGCCAGCAGCCAAGATCGTGGCCAGGGGTTTTCCGGTAGGGCCAACGTCCTGACTTTC CASSQDRGQGFSGRANVLTF
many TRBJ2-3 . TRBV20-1 TGCAGTGAAAGGGGGGGGTCGAGCACAGATACGCAGTATTTT CSERGGSSTDTQYF
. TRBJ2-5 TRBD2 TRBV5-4 TGTGCCAGCAGTAAGACGGGGGGGACCCAAGAGACCCAGTACTTC CASSKTGGTQETQYF
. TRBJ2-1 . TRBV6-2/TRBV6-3 TGTGCCAGCTCCCCCCAGGGGTCTAGCTTCTACAATGAGCGGTTCTTC CASSPQGSSFYNERFF
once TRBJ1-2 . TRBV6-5 TGTGCCAGCAGCCCGACGATGGGGTCTGGCTACACCTTC CASSPTMGSGYTF
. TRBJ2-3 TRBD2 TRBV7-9 TGTGCCAGCAGTCGGAGACTAGCGGGAGGGGTAGATACGCAGTATTTT CASSRRLAGGVDTQYF
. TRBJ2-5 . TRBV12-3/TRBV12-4 TGTGCCAGCAGTTTAAACAGAGGAGGGACCCAGTACTTC CASSLNRGGTQYF
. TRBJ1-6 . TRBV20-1 TGCAGTGTTAGAACCCCGGGACCCAGGGGTAATTCATCCCTCCACTTT CSVRTPGPRGNSSLHF
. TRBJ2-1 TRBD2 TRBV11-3 TGTGCCAGCAGCGTCCTGACTAGCGGAGACAACGAGCAGTTCTTC CASSVLTSGDNEQFF
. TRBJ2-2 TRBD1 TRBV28 TGTGCCAGCAGTTCTCCCTTTCTGACAGGGGGCACCGGGGAGCTGTTTTTT CASSSPFLTGGTGELFF
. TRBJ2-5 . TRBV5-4 TGTGTCAGCAGCCCCGCCGGAACGGTCCAAGAGACCCAGTACTTC CVSSPAGTVQETQYF
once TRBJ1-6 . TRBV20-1 TGCAGTGTTAGAGATCTGGTAGCGAGCTCCTATAATTCACCCCTCCACTTT CSVRDLVASSYNSPLHF
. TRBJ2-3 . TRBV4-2 TGTGCCAGCAGCCAAAATCTTCGAGGGCCGATAACTGATACGCAGTATTTT CASSQNLRGPITDTQYF
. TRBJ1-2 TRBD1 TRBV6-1 TGTGCCAGCACGTTCGGGACAGGGGGTTTATACTATGACTACACCTTC CASTFGTGGLYYDYTF
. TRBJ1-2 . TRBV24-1 TGTGCCACCAGTGATGCAGGGTGGGAAAACTATGGCTACACCTTC CATSDAGWENYGYTF
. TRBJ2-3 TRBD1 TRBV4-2 TGTGCCAGCAGCCAAGACCCCGGGACAGGGATGAATACGCAGTATTTT CASSQDPGTGMNTQYF
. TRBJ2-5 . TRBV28 TGTGTCAGCAGTTTACCGTTTGGCAACCAAGAGACCCAATACTTC CVSSLPFGNQETQYF
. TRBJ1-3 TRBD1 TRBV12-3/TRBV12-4 TGTGCTAGCAGCCTACAGGGGGCTGGAAACACCATGTATTTT CASSLQGAGNTMYF
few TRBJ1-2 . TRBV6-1 TGTGCCACCCCGCCGGCCAGAAACAACTATGGCTACACCTTC CATPPARNNYGYTF
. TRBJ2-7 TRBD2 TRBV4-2 TGTGCCAGCAGGCAAGATCAAGTAGCGGGGGAAGGCGAGCAGTACTTC CASRQDQVAGEGEQYF
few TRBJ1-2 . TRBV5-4 TGTGCCAGCGCAACAGGGTCTAGCTATGGCTACACCTTC CASATGSSYGYTF
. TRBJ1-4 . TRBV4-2 TGTGCCAGCAGCCAAGATGCGACAGCAATTAATGAAGAACTGTTTTTT CASSQDATAINEELFF
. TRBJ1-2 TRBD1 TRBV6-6 TGTGCCAGCAGTTACTCCGGACAGGGGGCGGCTTGCTACGCCTTC CASSYSGQGAACYAF
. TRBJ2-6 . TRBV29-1 TGCAGCGTTGAAGAGTTCCGCCGGGGCCCCACCTCTGGGGCCAACGTCCTGACTTTC CSVEEFRRGPTSGANVLTF
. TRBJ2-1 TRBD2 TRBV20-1 TGCAGTGCTAAGACTAGCGGGAACTCCGGAGTACCATTCAATGAGCAATTCTTC CSAKTSGNSGVPFNEQFF
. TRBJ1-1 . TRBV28 TGTGCCAGCGTCCCTGAGCAGGGCGCGAACACTGAAGCTTTCTTT CASVPEQGANTEAFF
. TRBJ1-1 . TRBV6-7 TGTTCCAGCACGCGCCTCGCTTTTGATCTTGAAGCTTTCTTT CSSTRLAFDLEAFF
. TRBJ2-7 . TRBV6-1 TGTGCCAGCAGTGGAACATCGCCCTCCTACGAGCGGCACTTC CASSGTSPSYERHF
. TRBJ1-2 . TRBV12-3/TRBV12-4 TGTGCCAACAGTAAGCGGACAGACTATGGCTACACCTTT CANSKRTDYGYTF
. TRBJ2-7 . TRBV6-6 TGTGCCAGCAGCTCCCCGATAGGGGGCTACGAGCAGTACTTC CASSSPIGGYEQYF
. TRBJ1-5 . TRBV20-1 TGCAGTGCTGGAATCATGGGGCGGGATCAGCCCCAGCATTTT CSAGIMGRDQPQHF
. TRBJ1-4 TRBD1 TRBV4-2 TGTGCCAGCAGCCAAGCAAACCGGGACAGGGATTGGCCTCCCCTTGAAAAACTGTTTTTT CASSQANRDRDWPPLEKLFF
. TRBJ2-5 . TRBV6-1 TGTGCCAGCAGACCCCCTGGTGTATTCACCCAGTACTTC CASRPPGVFTQYF
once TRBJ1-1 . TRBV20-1 TGCAGTGCTGGGACGGGGATAAATACTGAAGCTTTCTTT CSAGTGINTEAFF
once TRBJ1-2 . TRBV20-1 TGCAGTGCTAGCCCCCCCGGGGGGGAGACTTATAGCTACACCTTC CSASPPGGETYSYTF
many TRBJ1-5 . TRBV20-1 TGCAGTGTGCGGCAGGGGAATCAGCCCCAGCATTTT CSVRQGNQPQHF
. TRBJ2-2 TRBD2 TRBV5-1 TGCGCCAGCAGCGTGGGACTAGCCACCACCGGGGAGCTGTTTTTT CASSVGLATTGELFF
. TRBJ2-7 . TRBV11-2 TGTGCCAGCAGCTTCAGACAGTTATCCTGCGAGCAGTACTTC CASSFRQLSCEQYF
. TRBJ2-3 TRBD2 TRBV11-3 TGTGCCAGCAGCTTACTAGCGGGAGAGCGCACTGATACGCAGTATTTT CASSLLAGERTDTQYF
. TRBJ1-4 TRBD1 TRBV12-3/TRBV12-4 TGTGCCAGCAATAAAGACAGGGGCAATGAAAAACTGTATTTT CASNKDRGNEKLYF
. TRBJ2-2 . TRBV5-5 TGTGCCAGCAGCTTCGGTGACGGGAAGCTGTTTTTT CASSFGDGKLFF
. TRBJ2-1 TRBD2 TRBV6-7 TGTGCCAGCAGTTATAATAGCGGGCTAGCGGGAGTCCCCGGGCGAAATGGGCAGTTCTTC CASSYNSGLAGVPGRNGQFF
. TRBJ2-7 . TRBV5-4 TGTGCCAGCAGCCCATTACTAGCCCACGAGCAGTACTTC CASSPLLAHEQYF
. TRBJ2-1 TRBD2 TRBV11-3 TGTGCCAGCAGCATCAGGGTTCCGGCTAGCGGGGGGTCCTACAATGAGCAGTTCTTC CASSIRVPASGGSYNEQFF
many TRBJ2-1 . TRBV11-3 TGTGCCAGCAGCTTACCCGGGAGAGTTGAGCAGTTCTTC CASSLPGRVEQFF
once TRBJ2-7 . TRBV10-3 TGTGCCATCAGTTTCGACAATGGGGGTTCCGAGCAGTACTTC CAISFDNGGSEQYF
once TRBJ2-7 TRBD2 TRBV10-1 TGCGCCAGCAGCCTGAGGACTAGCGGGAGAGCCTACGAGCAGTACTTC CASSLRTSGRAYEQYF
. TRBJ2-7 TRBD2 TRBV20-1 TGCAGCGCCTCCAAGCGGGGTAGCGGGAGTCTGGTGGTCTACGAGCAGTACTTC CSASKRGSGSLVVYEQYF
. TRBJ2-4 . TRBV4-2 TGTGCCAGCAGCCGAAGGACTGGCGGGGACATTCAGTACTTC CASSRRTGGDIQYF